This is a list of T cell receptor beta chains from one sample in a study of CD4 T cells in relation to SARS-CoV-2 and coronaviruses. Sequencing used immunoSEQ multiplex PCR; TCRdb keeps in-frame clones, though not all of them. The sample includes about 64,000 clones, about 94% of them seen just once. The sample taken for sequencing was naive CD4+ T cells from PBMCs. Receptors originate from a human donor in good health. CDR3s include the opening cysteine and the closing phenylalanine or tryptophan. Fields, in order: J gene, D gene, clone size, V gene, CDR3 protein, CDR3 DNA. D genes are given only for firm matches. The size entry is marked missing in some rows and otherwise reads once, few, many or a size class.

TRBJ2-3 | - | - | TRBV19 | CASSIGFGVSDTQYF | TGTGCCAGTAGTATAGGTTTCGGGGTTTCAGATACGCAGTATTTT
TRBJ1-2 | - | once | TRBV28 | CASTQPLYGYTF | TGTGCCAGCACTCAACCTCTCTATGGCTACACCTTC
TRBJ2-5 | - | - | TRBV29-1 | CSVGRGAKAQETQYF | TGCAGCGTGGGCCGGGGGGCCAAGGCCCAAGAGACCCAGTACTTC
TRBJ2-3 | TRBD2 | - | TRBV7-8 | CASSPRTSGKDTQYF | TGTGCCAGCAGCCCCAGGACTAGCGGGAAGGATACGCAGTATTTT
TRBJ2-3 | TRBD1 | - | TRBV5-6 | CASSLEVTGVADTQYF | TGTGCCAGCAGCTTGGAGGTGACAGGGGTTGCAGATACGCAGTATTTT
TRBJ1-5 | TRBD1 | - | TRBV15 | CATQDREGNQPQHF | TGTGCCACCCAGGACAGGGAAGGCAATCAGCCCCAGCATTTT
TRBJ2-3 | - | - | TRBV24-1 | CATSDIRGHTQYF | TGTGCCACCAGTGACATTCGAGGGCATACGCAGTATTTT
TRBJ1-2 | - | - | TRBV28 | CASSSGAGVYGYTF | TGTGCCAGCAGCTCAGGGGCGGGAGTCTATGGCTACACCTTC
TRBJ2-5 | TRBD1 | - | TRBV24-1 | CATSDFGQGRETQYF | TGTGCCACCAGTGATTTCGGACAGGGGAGAGAGACCCAGTACTTC
TRBJ1-5 | - | - | TRBV19 | CASSIDGYSNQPQHF | TGTGCCAGTAGTATAGACGGCTATAGCAATCAGCCCCAGCATTTT
TRBJ1-4 | TRBD1 | - | TRBV9 | CASSVDRVGEKLFF | TGTGCCAGCAGCGTTGACAGGGTAGGAGAAAAACTGTTTTTT
TRBJ2-3 | TRBD2 | - | TRBV5-1 | CASSIGLAGVTDTQYF | TGCGCCAGCAGCATTGGACTAGCGGGAGTGACAGATACGCAGTATTTT
TRBJ2-5 | - | - | TRBV7-9 | CASSSRTVQETQYF | TGTGCCAGCAGCAGCCGGACAGTCCAAGAGACCCAGTACTTC
TRBJ2-1 | TRBD2 | - | TRBV27 | CASSPLAGGHNEQFF | TGTGCCAGCAGTCCCCTAGCGGGAGGCCACAATGAGCAGTTCTTC
TRBJ2-7 | TRBD1 | - | TRBV19 | CASSTAGTGGFEQYF | TGTGCCAGTAGTACCGCCGGGACAGGGGGTTTCGAGCAGTACTTC
TRBJ2-7 | TRBD1 | - | TRBV6-5 | CASSYSRGGGHEQYF | TGTGCCAGCAGTTACAGCCGAGGGGGCGGACACGAGCAGTACTTC
TRBJ1-5 | TRBD1 | few | TRBV5-1 | CASSPGQVTQPQHF | TGCGCCAGCAGCCCGGGACAGGTGACTCAGCCCCAGCATTTT
TRBJ2-7 | TRBD2 | - | TRBV2 | CASSPLGTTGYEQYF | TGTGCCAGCAGTCCGCTGGGGACTACAGGCTACGAGCAGTACTTC
TRBJ2-1 | - | once | TRBV5-4 | CASSLMVGDEQFF | TGTGCCAGCAGCTTAATGGTGGGAGATGAGCAGTTCTTC
TRBJ1-5 | - | - | TRBV2 | CASSEEGDSNQPQHF | TGTGCCAGCAGTGAAGAGGGAGATAGCAATCAGCCCCAGCATTTT
TRBJ1-2 | - | once | TRBV2 | CASSGRDIVRHTF | TGTGCCAGCTCGGGCAGGGACATTGTACGGCACACCTTC
TRBJ2-3 | TRBD1 | - | TRBV28 | CASSPTGGNTDTQYF | TGTGCCAGCAGTCCTACAGGGGGGAACACAGATACGCAGTATTTT
TRBJ2-5 | TRBD1 | - | TRBV6-5 | CASSYSYDRGATYF | TGTGCCAGCAGTTACTCATACGACAGGGGCGCAACCTACTTC
TRBJ1-1 | - | - | TRBV18 | CASSPNTEAFF | TGTGCCAGCTCACCCAATACTGAAGCTTTCTTT
TRBJ1-3 | - | - | TRBV4-2 | CASSQVASSGNTIYF | TGTGCCAGCAGCCAAGTCGCGAGCTCTGGAAACACCATATATTTT
TRBJ2-2 | - | - | TRBV12-5 | CASGLGPVGVRNTGELFF | TGTGCTAGTGGTTTGGGACCCGTGGGGGTAAGAAACACCGGGGAGCTGTTTTTT
TRBJ1-3 | - | - | TRBV12-3/TRBV12-4 | CAWRGAAGNTIYF | TGTGCCTGGCGGGGGGCGGCTGGAAACACCATATATTTT
TRBJ2-6 | - | - | TRBV5-6 | CASSRGSGANVLTF | TGTGCCAGCAGCCGAGGCTCTGGGGCCAACGTCCTGACTTTC
TRBJ1-5 | - | once | TRBV18 | CASSGSRNQPQHF | TGTGCCAGCTCAGGGAGCCGCAATCAGCCCCAGCATTTT
TRBJ2-2 | - | - | TRBV28 | CASSSGGTNTGELFF | TGTGCCAGCAGTTCGGGCGGGACGAACACCGGGGAGCTGTTTTTT
TRBJ2-2 | - | - | TRBV24-1 | CATSVTGASTGELFF | TGTGCCACCAGTGTGACGGGCGCTAGCACCGGGGAGCTGTTTTTT
TRBJ2-1 | TRBD2 | - | TRBV7-2 | CASSPPGLARYNEQFF | TGTGCCAGCAGCCCCCCGGGACTAGCGCGATACAATGAGCAGTTCTTC
TRBJ2-3 | TRBD2 | - | TRBV7-2 | CASSLREGTDTQYF | TGTGCCAGCAGCCTGCGGGAGGGCACAGATACGCAGTATTTT
TRBJ2-1 | - | - | TRBV5-1 | CASSLDQSLIREQFF | TGCGCCAGCAGCTTGGACCAGTCCCTAATTCGGGAGCAGTTCTTC
TRBJ2-1 | TRBD2 | - | TRBV6-5 | CASRGGRGSYNEQFF | TGTGCCAGCAGGGGCGGGAGGGGCTCCTACAATGAGCAGTTCTTC